This entry concerns a single TCR beta chain. The PCR made use of 60 Vbeta and 13 Jbeta primers. Assay: immunoSEQ multiplex PCR; the TCRdb copy retains only in-frame clones and omits some. Of 200,000 to 250,000 clones in the sample, about 89% were seen once. The entry originates in a study of cytomegalovirus exposure and HLA in healthy donors. CDR1 and CDR2 (germline): SGHRS, YFSETQ. V gave up 2 bases and J gave up 5 bases, with 13 bases separating them. The CDR3 has 14 amino acids. Material: PBMCs. This receptor was taken from a woman between 18 and 29 years old in good health and CMV-seronegative. The V gene is TRBV5-1, the J gene TRBJ2-5, with a weak D call TRBD1 (6 bases). CDR3 coding DNA: TGCGCCAGCAGCTTACAGGGACGAGAGGAGACCCAGTACTTC. Translating gives CASSLQGREETQYF.